These T cell receptor beta chains were read from a single sample in a study of blood T cell repertoires in COVID-19. Data came from immunoSEQ multiplex PCR; TCRdb stores just in-frame clones and leaves some out. The table records around 200,000 clones, just under 90% of them present only once. Sequenced sample: PBMCs or T cells enriched from blood (not recorded which). Receptors originate from a young man who had recovered from COVID-19. Each CDR3 is given with its conserved first and last residue. The D gene is left open where the match is weak. Clone size is given for some rows only: seen once, a few or many times, or a class if the clone is expanded.

J,D,size,V,DNA,CDR3
TRBJ1-6,TRBD1,.,TRBV10-3,TGTGCCATCAGTGTGGGCGAGGGGGCTAAAGGTAATTCACCCCTCCACTTT,CAISVGEGAKGNSPLHF
TRBJ1-5,.,.,TRBV6-5,TGTGCCAGCAGTTACGACGACTATAGCAATCAGCCCCAGCATTTT,CASSYDDYSNQPQHF
TRBJ2-1,TRBD1,.,TRBV4-3,TGCGCCAGCAGCCAACCGGGACAGGGTTCTTACGAGCAGTTCTTC,CASSQPGQGSYEQFF
TRBJ1-3,TRBD1,.,TRBV13,TGTGCCAGCAGCCACGGTGGGACAGTGAGGAACACCATATATTTT,CASSHGGTVRNTIYF
TRBJ2-2,TRBD1,.,TRBV24-1,TGTGCCACCAGTGACCCGACAGGGGGGGGGAACACCGGGGAGCTGTTTTTT,CATSDPTGGGNTGELFF
TRBJ1-2,TRBD1,.,TRBV27,TGTGCCAGCAGAGCGACAGGGGGCGGTTCCGGCTACACCTTC,CASRATGGGSGYTF
TRBJ1-4,.,.,TRBV6-5,TGTGCCAGCAGACCCGGGGAGGGTAGAAGTGAAAAACTGTTTTTT,CASRPGEGRSEKLFF
TRBJ2-3,.,.,TRBV5-4,TGTGCCAGCAGCGCGGACAGAACAGATACGCAGTATTTT,CASSADRTDTQYF
TRBJ2-7,.,.,TRBV18,TGTGCCAGCTCCCGGACAAGGTTAGACGAGCAGTACTTC,CASSRTRLDEQYF
TRBJ2-5,.,.,TRBV6-2/TRBV6-3,TGTGCCAGCAGTTATAGCCTGTACCAAGAGACCCAGTACTTC,CASSYSLYQETQYF
TRBJ2-1,TRBD1,.,TRBV5-6,TGTGCCAGCAGCTTGCAGTCTGGACAGGGTTCACTCTTGTTAGATGAGCAGTTCTTC,CASSLQSGQGSLLLDEQFF
TRBJ2-1,.,.,TRBV20-1,TGCAGTGCTAGTTGGGTCAGGGGGAGGTTCAATGAGCAGTTCTTC,CSASWVRGRFNEQFF
TRBJ1-1,.,.,TRBV11-2,TGTGCCAGCAGCTTAAACAGACTGAACACTGAAGCTTTCTTT,CASSLNRLNTEAFF
TRBJ2-2,TRBD2,once,TRBV7-2,TGTGCCAGCAGCTACCCGGGGCTAGCGGATAACACCGGGGAGCTGTTTTTT,CASSYPGLADNTGELFF
TRBJ2-1,.,.,TRBV6-6,TGTGCCAGCAGTCACACAAGAGGACAGTCAAAACGCAATGAGCAGTTCTTC,CASSHTRGQSKRNEQFF
TRBJ2-2,TRBD1,.,TRBV15,TGTGCCACCAGCGGACCGACAGGGGCATCCGGGGAGCTGTTTTTT,CATSGPTGASGELFF
TRBJ1-5,.,.,TRBV5-5,TGTGCCAGCAGCTTGACAGATAGCAATCAGCCCCAGCATTTT,CASSLTDSNQPQHF
TRBJ1-2,.,.,TRBV4-1,TGCGCCAGCAGCCAAGTTGGACAGAAACTCTATGGCTACACCTTC,CASSQVGQKLYGYTF
TRBJ1-4,.,.,TRBV27,TGTGCCAGCAGTCCGGTCCCTAATGAAAAACTGTTTTTT,CASSPVPNEKLFF
TRBJ2-5,.,.,TRBV5-1,TGCGCCAGCAGCTTGGCCGACGGGGCGGGGGAGACCCAGTACTTC,CASSLADGAGETQYF
TRBJ2-5,TRBD1,.,TRBV11-3,TGTGCCAGCAGCCGACAGGGGACGGAGACCCAGTACTTC,CASSRQGTETQYF
TRBJ2-7,.,.,TRBV5-1,TGCGCCAGCAGCTCCAATCCAACCTACTCGGACATCAGTTCCTACGAGCAGTACTTC,CASSSNPTYSDISSYEQYF
TRBJ2-7,.,.,TRBV5-1,TGCGCCAGCAGCTTGGTGGAGGGACCCTACGAGCAGTACTTC,CASSLVEGPYEQYF
TRBJ2-7,.,.,TRBV10-2,TGCGCCAGCAATCAGGGACTTTTCGGGGGCTACGAGCAGTACTTC,CASNQGLFGGYEQYF
TRBJ2-3,TRBD2,.,TRBV3-1/TRBV3-2,TGTGCCAGCAGCCAAATGGCTAGCGGGCGGCTTGATACGCAGTATTTT,CASSQMASGRLDTQYF
TRBJ2-7,TRBD1,.,TRBV4-3,TGCGCCAGCAGCCAATCTCCCGGGACAGGGATAGGTGAGCAGTACTTC,CASSQSPGTGIGEQYF
TRBJ2-7,.,.,TRBV24-1,TGTGCCACCAGTGCGCAGGGTGAATACGAGCAGTACTTC,CATSAQGEYEQYF
TRBJ2-1,.,.,TRBV9,TGTGCCAGCAGCCCGATGGCGGGCTCCTACAATGAGCAGTTCTTC,CASSPMAGSYNEQFF
TRBJ1-1,.,.,TRBV10-1,TGCGCCAGCAGTGAATCAATGAACACTGAAGCTTTCTTT,CASSESMNTEAFF
TRBJ1-1,.,.,TRBV19,TGTGCCAGTAGTACTCGCTACCATGGGCAAAACACTGAAGCTTTCTTT,CASSTRYHGQNTEAFF
TRBJ2-2,TRBD1,few,TRBV5-1,TGCGCCAGCAGATCGACAGGGGGTCTGGCCGGGGAGCTGTTTTTT,CASRSTGGLAGELFF
TRBJ2-7,TRBD2,.,TRBV6-5,TGTGCCAGCACCTCCCCCCGGGAGGGCCGGTACGAGCAGTACTTC,CASTSPREGRYEQYF
TRBJ2-6,.,.,TRBV6-6,TGTGCCAGCAGTCACGAAGGGGGTAATCGGAAAGTTACTGGGGCCAACGTCCTGACTTTC,CASSHEGGNRKVTGANVLTF
TRBJ2-7,.,once,TRBV30,TGTGCCTGGATCAGGGCGGGATCCTACGAGCAGTACTTC,CAWIRAGSYEQYF
TRBJ2-7,TRBD1,.,TRBV10-2,TGCGCCAGCAGGGAGGGACAGGGCTACGAGCAGTACTTC,CASREGQGYEQYF
TRBJ2-7,TRBD1,.,TRBV5-1,TGCGCCAGCAGCACGCAGACAGGGCCGCGTTACGAGCAGTACTTC,CASSTQTGPRYEQYF
TRBJ1-1,TRBD1,once,TRBV4-3,TGCGCCAGCAGCCAAGAACAGGGGGGGGGTGTGAACACTGAAGCTTTCTTT,CASSQEQGGGVNTEAFF
TRBJ2-1,TRBD2,once,TRBV5-1,TGCGCCAGCAGCTTGGGACTAGCGGGGGGCGCCAGTTGGATCGATGAGCAGTTCTTC,CASSLGLAGGASWIDEQFF
TRBJ2-5,TRBD1,.,TRBV19,TGTGCCAGTAGTGAACAGGGGCAAGAGACCCAGTACTTC,CASSEQGQETQYF
TRBJ1-6,TRBD1,.,TRBV6-6,TGTGCCAGCAGTCGGAAACAGGGGGCAGGATCCTATAATTCACCCCTCCACTTT,CASSRKQGAGSYNSPLHF
TRBJ1-2,TRBD1,once,TRBV20-1,TGCAGTGCTATTGACAGGGGGGACGGCTACACCTTC,CSAIDRGDGYTF
TRBJ2-1,.,.,TRBV14,TGTGCCAGCAGCCAAGTAGGAGATGAGCAGTTCTTC,CASSQVGDEQFF
TRBJ2-1,TRBD2,.,TRBV30,TGTGCCTGGAGTCAACAACCTTACCCGGGACTAGCGGGACCGAGCTCCTACAATGAGCAGTTCTTC,CAWSQQPYPGLAGPSSYNEQFF
TRBJ2-1,TRBD1,.,TRBV5-5,TGTGCCAGCAGCATTGGGTGGGACAGCTACAATGAGCAGTTCTTC,CASSIGWDSYNEQFF
TRBJ1-2,.,.,TRBV6-4,TGTGCCAGCAGTGACTCGACAGGACCTAACTATGGCTACACCTTC,CASSDSTGPNYGYTF
TRBJ1-2,.,.,TRBV19,TGTGCCAGTAGTACCCCTTGGACAGAAGAAGCTTATGGCTACACCTTC,CASSTPWTEEAYGYTF
TRBJ1-3,.,once,TRBV7-2,TGTGCCAGCAGCTTAGAGTGGGGCTCGGTATTGCGGACAAACACCATATATTTT,CASSLEWGSVLRTNTIYF
TRBJ2-3,TRBD1,.,TRBV6-1,TGTGCCAGCAGTGATGGGACAGGGTCAGATACGCAGTATTTT,CASSDGTGSDTQYF
TRBJ1-1,TRBD1,.,TRBV9,TGTGCCAGCAGCCTGACAGGGACGAACACTGAAGCTTTCTTT,CASSLTGTNTEAFF
TRBJ2-5,.,.,TRBV4-3,TGCGCCAGCAGCCTGGAGCTCGGGGAGACCCAGTACTTC,CASSLELGETQYF
TRBJ2-7,TRBD2,.,TRBV7-2,TGTGCCAGCAGCCCGACGGGACTAGCCTACGAGCAGTACTTC,CASSPTGLAYEQYF
TRBJ1-1,.,.,TRBV5-1,TGCGCCAGCAGCCCCGGGCGGGGGGGTTACACTGAAGCTTTCTTT,CASSPGRGGYTEAFF
TRBJ1-3,.,.,TRBV4-3,TGCGCCAGCAGCCATTCGGGAGGGGCAGTATCGGGAAACACCATATATTTT,CASSHSGGAVSGNTIYF